These 9 T cell receptor beta chains originate from one sample sequenced in a study of blood T cell repertoires in COVID-19. Profiling relied on immunoSEQ multiplex PCR, and the TCRdb table lists in-frame clones only, not all of them. The table includes 68,000 or so clones, roughly 87% detected once. The sequenced material came from peripheral blood. The receptors were gathered from a woman between 50 and 59 years old with COVID-19, enrolled during active disease.

The chain links TRBV2 to TRBJ2-7; TRBD1 matches 7 bases. Unmatched junction bases numbered 5, after V lost 5 bases and J lost 4 bases. Germline V lookup: CDR1 SNHLY, CDR2 FYNNEI. The CDR3 loop spans 13 amino acids. The CDR3 loop is CASSLGQLYEQYF. CDR3 bases: TGTGCCAGCAGTCTGGGACAGTTATACGAGCAGTACTTC.

This sequence joins TRBV6-5 and TRBJ1-2; maybe TRBD1 (5 bases). The V end lost 0 bases, the J end lost 4 bases, and 9 bases lay between the germline ends. CDR1 and CDR2 from the germline V gene are MNHEY and SVGAGI. This CDR3 is 14 amino acids long. CDR3 region: CASSYSRQGYGYTF. In DNA, the CDR3 is TGTGCCAGCAGTTACTCGAGGCAGGGCTATGGCTACACCTTC.

The rearrangement links TRBV28 to TRBJ1-2; D unresolved. Germline V gene data show CDR1 as MDHEN and CDR2 as SYDVKM. Trimming cost V 8 bases and J 1 base, with 11 bases left between them. The CDR3 sequence is 13 residues long. This CDR3 reads CASYRGNNYGYTF. For the CDR3, the DNA is TGTGCCAGCTACCGGGGAAATAACTATGGCTACACCTTC.

The CDR3 nucleotides read TGTGCCAGCAGTCAGGGCGGGGCTTCCGGCGAGCAGTACTTC. Protein: CASSQGGASGEQYF. The chain is built from TRBV6-5 and TRBJ2-7; TRBD2 is a possible D gene (6 bases). The CDR3 is 14 amino acids. Germline-derived CDR1 and CDR2 are MNHEY and SVGAGI. V shed 5 bases and J shed 6 bases, with 17 bases lying between them.

In this sample, this clone turned up once. This chain uses TRBV12-5 with TRBJ2-1; 8 nucleotides line up with TRBD2. Germline V gene sequence: CDR1 LGHNT, CDR2 FRNRAP. V was pared by 2 bases and J by 9 bases, with 6 bases of the junction left unmatched. The CDR3 spans 14 residues. CDR3 sequence (DNA): TGTGCTAGTGGTTTGTCAGGACTAGCCACTGAGCAGTTCTTC. Residues: CASGLSGLATEQFF.

J is TRBJ2-3 and V is TRBV27, with TRBD2 matching 7 bases. The CDR3 has 17 residues. The J segment lost 3 bases and the V segment lost 4 bases, leaving 13 bases of the junction unmatched. From germline, CDR1 is MNHEY and CDR2 SMNVEV (reference sequence). CDR3 protein: CASSSPSGRTRTDTQYF. In nucleotides, the CDR3 is TGTGCCAGCAGTTCCCCTAGCGGTAGAACAAGAACAGATACGCAGTATTTT.

V gene TRBV28 combines with J gene TRBJ2-5; 8 bases are a match to TRBD1. This CDR3 is 15 amino acids long. CDR1 and CDR2 from the germline V gene are MDHEN and SYDVKM. J lost 0 bases, V lost 3 bases, and 3 bases had no gene match. The DNA for the CDR3 is TGTGCCAGCAGTTTTTCCAGGGGGCACCAAGAGACCCAGTACTTC. Encoded protein: CASSFSRGHQETQYF.

The rearrangement links TRBV30 to TRBJ1-4; no firm D call. From germline, CDR1 is GTSNPN and CDR2 SVGIG (reference sequence). V was cut by 2 bases and J by 0 bases, with 7 bases left in between. The CDR3 covers 14 residues. The chain's CDR3 is CAWSLEATNEKLFF. The DNA for the CDR3 is TGTGCCTGGAGTCTAGAGGCAACTAATGAAAAACTGTTTTTT.

V is TRBV28 and J is TRBJ2-3; 9 bases fit TRBD2. Germline lookup yields CDR1 MDHEN and CDR2 SYDVKM. The CDR3 extends over 14 amino acids. V trimming: 1 base; J trimming: 5 bases; junction bases outside the gene matches: 1. CDR3 nucleotides: TGTGCCAGCAGTTTATTTAGCGGGAGAGATACGCAGTATTTT. Amino acids: CASSLFSGRDTQYF.